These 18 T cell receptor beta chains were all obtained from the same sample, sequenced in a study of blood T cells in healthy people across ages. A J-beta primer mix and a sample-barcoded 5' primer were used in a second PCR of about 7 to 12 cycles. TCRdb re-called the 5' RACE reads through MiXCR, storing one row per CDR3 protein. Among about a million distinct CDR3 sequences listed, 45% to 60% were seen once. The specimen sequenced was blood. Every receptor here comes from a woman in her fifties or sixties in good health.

The DNA of the CDR3 is TGCAGCGTTGCTCGGGACAGGAACACCGGGGAGCTGTTTTTT. Residues: CSVARDRNTGELFF. V is TRBV29-1 and J is TRBJ2-2; 7 nucleotides match TRBD1. Looked up from germline, CDR1 is SQVTM and CDR2 is ANQGSEA. J lost 1 base, V lost 4 bases, and 3 bases had no gene match. The CDR3 contains 14 residues.

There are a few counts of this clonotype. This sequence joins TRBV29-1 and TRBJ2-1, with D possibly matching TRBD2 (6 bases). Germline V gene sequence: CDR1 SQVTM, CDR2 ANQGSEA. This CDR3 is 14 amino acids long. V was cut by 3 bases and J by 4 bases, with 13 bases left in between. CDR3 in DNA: TGCAGCGTTGAGGGCGGGGTAGGATACAATGAGCAGTTCTTC. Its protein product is CSVEGGVGYNEQFF.

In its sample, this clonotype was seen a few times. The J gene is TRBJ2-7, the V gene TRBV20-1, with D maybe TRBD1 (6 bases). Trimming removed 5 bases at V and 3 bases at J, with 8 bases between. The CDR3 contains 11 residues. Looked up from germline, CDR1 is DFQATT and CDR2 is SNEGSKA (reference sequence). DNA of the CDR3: TGCAGTGCTGGACAGTACTACGAGCAGTACTTC. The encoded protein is CSAGQYYEQYF.

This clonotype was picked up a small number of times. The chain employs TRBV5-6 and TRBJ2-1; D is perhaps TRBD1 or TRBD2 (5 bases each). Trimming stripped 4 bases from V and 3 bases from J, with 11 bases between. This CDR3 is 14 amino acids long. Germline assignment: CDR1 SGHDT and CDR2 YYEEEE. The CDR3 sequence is CASSPVGVYNEQFF. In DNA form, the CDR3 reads TGTGCCAGCAGCCCCGTGGGGGTCTACAATGAGCAGTTCTTC.

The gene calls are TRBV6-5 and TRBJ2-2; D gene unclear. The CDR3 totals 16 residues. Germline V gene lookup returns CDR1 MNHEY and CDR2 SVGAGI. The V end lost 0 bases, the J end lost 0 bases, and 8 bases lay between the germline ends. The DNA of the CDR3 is TGTGCCAGCAGTTACTCGATGGGGACGAACACCGGGGAGCTGTTTTTT. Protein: CASSYSMGTNTGELFF.

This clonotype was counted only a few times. In DNA, the CDR3 is TGTGCCAGCCGCGGAAGCGGGAGAGTAGATACGCAGTATTTT. Its protein product is CASRGSGRVDTQYF. The chain employs TRBV4-2 and TRBJ2-3, with 8 bases lining up with TRBD2. The V gene end was trimmed by 8 bases and the J gene end by 5 bases; junction bases not matched to a gene: 9. CDR3 length equals 14 residues. In germline, CDR1 is LGHNA, CDR2 YNFKEQ.

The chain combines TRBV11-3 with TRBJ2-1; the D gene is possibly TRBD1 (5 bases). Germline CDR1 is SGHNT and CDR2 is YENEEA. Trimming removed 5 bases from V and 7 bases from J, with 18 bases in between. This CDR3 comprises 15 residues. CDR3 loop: CASSPGPDSYNEQFF. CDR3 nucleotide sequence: TGTGCCAGCAGCCCCGGCCCTGACAGTTATAATGAGCAGTTCTTC. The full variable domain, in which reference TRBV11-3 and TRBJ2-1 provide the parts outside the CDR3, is EAGVVQSPRYKIIEKKQPVAFWCNPISGHNTLYWYLQNLGQGPELLIRYENEEAVDDSQLPKDRFSAERLKGVDSTLKIQPAELGDSAVYLCASSPGPDSYNEQFFGPGTRLTVL.

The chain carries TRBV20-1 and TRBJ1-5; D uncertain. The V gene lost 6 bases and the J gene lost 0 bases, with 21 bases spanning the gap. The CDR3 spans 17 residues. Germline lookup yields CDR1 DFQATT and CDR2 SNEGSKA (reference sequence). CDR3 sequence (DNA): TGCAGTGCCGCCCCAAGGGCCGGCACCTATAGCAATCAGCCCCAGCATTTT. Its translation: CSAAPRAGTYSNQPQHF.

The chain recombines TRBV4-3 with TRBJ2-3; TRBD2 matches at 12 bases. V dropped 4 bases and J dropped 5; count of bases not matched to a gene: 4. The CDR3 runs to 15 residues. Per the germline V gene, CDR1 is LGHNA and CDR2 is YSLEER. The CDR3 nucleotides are TGCGCCAGCAGCCGGACTAGCGGGATGATAGATACGCAGTATTTT. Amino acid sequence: CASSRTSGMIDTQYF.

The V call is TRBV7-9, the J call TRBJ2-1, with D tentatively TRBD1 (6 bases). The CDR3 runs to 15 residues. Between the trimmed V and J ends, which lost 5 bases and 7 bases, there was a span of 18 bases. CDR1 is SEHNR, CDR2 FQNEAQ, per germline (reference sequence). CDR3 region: CASSTRQAGVNEQFF. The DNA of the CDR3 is TGTGCCAGCAGCACCCGACAGGCTGGGGTAAATGAGCAGTTCTTC.

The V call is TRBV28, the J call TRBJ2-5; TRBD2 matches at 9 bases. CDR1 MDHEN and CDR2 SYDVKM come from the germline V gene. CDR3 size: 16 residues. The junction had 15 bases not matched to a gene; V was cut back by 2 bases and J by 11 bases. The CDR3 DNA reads TGTGCCAGCAGTTTAGGAGGGACTAGCAAGTACAATGAGCAGTACTTC. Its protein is CASSLGGTSKYNEQYF. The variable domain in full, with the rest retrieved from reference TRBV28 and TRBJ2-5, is DVKVTQSSRYLVKRTGEKVFLECVQDMDHENMFWYRQDPGLGLRLIYFSYDVKMKEKGDIPEGYSVSREKKERFSLILESASTNQTSMYLCASSLGGTSKYNEQYFGPGTRLLVL.

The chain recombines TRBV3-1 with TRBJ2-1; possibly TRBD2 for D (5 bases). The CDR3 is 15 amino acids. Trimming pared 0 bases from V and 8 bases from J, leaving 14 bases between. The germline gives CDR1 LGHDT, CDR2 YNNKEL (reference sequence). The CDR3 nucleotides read TGTGCCAGCAGCCAAGATCGCCGTGGTAGCGATGAGCAGTTCTTC. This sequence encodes CASSQDRRGSDEQFF.

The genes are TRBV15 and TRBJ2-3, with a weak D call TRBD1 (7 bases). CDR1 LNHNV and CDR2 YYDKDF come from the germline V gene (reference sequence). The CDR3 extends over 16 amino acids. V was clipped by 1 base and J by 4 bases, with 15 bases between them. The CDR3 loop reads CATSRAGGLRADTQYF. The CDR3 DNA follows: TGTGCCACCAGCAGAGCAGGGGGGTTAAGGGCAGATACGCAGTATTTT.

The chain's CDR3 is CASSVQRETDTQYF. CDR3 DNA sequence: TGCGCCAGCAGTGTTCAGCGGGAGACAGATACGCAGTATTTT. The chain carries TRBV10-2 and TRBJ2-3; TRBD2 aligns across 8 bases. The V and J ends lost 4 bases and 3 bases, in that order; junction bases with no gene match: 3. Germline CDR1 WSHSY, CDR2 SAAADI. CDR3 length equals 14 residues.

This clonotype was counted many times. CDR3: CASKLADTGELFF. CDR3 bases: TGTGCCAGCAAACTAGCAGACACCGGGGAGCTGTTTTTT. The J gene is TRBJ2-2, the V gene TRBV6-1; the D gene is possibly TRBD2 (6 bases). Between the trimmed V and J ends, which lost 7 bases and 3 bases, there was a span of 9 bases. The CDR3 has 13 amino acids. Germline CDR1 is MNHNS and CDR2 is SASEGT.

The CDR3 DNA reads as TGTGCCAGCAGCCAAGAAGCGTCCCGGGAGCAGTACTTC. It is translated as CASSQEASREQYF. The chain couples TRBV4-2 to TRBJ2-7, with D hard to call. The ends were cut back, 0 bases at V and 7 bases at J, with 10 bases in the middle. Germline V gene sequence: CDR1 LGHNA, CDR2 YNFKEQ. The CDR3 length is 13 residues.

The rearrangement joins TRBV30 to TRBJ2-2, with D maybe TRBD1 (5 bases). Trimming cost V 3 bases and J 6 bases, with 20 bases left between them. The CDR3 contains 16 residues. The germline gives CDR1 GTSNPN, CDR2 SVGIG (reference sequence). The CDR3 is CAWSPELKGNPGELFF. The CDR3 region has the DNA TGTGCCTGGAGCCCCGAGCTGAAGGGGAATCCCGGGGAGCTGTTTTTT.

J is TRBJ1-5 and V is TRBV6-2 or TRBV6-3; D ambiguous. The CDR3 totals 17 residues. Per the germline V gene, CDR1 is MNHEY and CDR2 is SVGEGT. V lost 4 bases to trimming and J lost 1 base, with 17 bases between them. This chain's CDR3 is CASSWAGGFRSNQPQHF. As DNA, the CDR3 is TGTGCCAGCAGTTGGGCCGGTGGATTTCGGAGCAATCAGCCCCAGCATTTT.